Given below is one TCR beta chain in context. What it binds is not known. The data derive from a study of OX40 agonist ivuxolimab in advanced cancers. About the research overall: Prior checkpoint blockade (anti-PD-1, anti-PD-L1 or anti-CTLA-4) was permitted; approximately 40% had it.

Some clones are missing from TCRdb's copy, which holds only in-frame ones; the method was immunoSEQ multiplex PCR. Of about 61,000 clones listed, around 90% are singletons. General observations from the study: Antigens targeted by the expanded peripheral T cells were not determined. By week 6 at 0.1 to 3.0 mg/kg, blood CD4+ and CD8+ T cells had expanded clonally. In general, CD8+ T cells held more expanded clones than CD4+ did, on average.

The CDR3 has 16 residues. This TCR was sampled from an adult with an advanced solid tumor such as melanoma, head and neck, liver or kidney cancer. The chain carries TRBV7-5 and TRBJ1-4; the table's D call TRBD1 went unverified against the DNA. TRBV7-5 represents a pseudogene. The specimen comprised CD4+ or CD8+ T cells sorted from blood, sampled in a trial of the OX40 agonist ivuxolimab. CDR3 protein: CVRSFPPDRGVEKLFF. CDR3 in DNA: TGTGTCAGAAGCTTCCCCCCGGACAGGGGGGTTGAAAAACTGTTTTTT.